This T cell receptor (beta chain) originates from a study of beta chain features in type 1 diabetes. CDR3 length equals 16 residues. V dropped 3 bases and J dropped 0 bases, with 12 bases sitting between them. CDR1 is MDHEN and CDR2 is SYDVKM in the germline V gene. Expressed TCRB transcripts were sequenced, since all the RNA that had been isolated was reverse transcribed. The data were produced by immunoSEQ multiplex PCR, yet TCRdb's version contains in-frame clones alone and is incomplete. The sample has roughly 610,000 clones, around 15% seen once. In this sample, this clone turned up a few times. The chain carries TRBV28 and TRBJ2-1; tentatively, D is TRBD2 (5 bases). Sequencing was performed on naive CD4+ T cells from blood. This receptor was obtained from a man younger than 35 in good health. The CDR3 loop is CASSFRRRSSYNEQFF. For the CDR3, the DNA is TGTGCCAGCAGTTTTCGGCGGAGGAGCTCCTACAATGAGCAGTTCTTC.